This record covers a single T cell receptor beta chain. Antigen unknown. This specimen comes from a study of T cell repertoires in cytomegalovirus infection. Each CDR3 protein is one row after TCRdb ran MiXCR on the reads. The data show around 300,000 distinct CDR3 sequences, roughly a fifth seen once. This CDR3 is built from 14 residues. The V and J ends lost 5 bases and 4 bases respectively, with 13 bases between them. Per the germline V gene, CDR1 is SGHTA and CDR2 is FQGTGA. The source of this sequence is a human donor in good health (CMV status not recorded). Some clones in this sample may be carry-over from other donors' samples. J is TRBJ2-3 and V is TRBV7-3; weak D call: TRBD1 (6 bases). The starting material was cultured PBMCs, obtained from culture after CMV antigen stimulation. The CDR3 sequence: CASSPSQGSDTQYF. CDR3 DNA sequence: TGTGCCAGCAGCCCGTCTCAGGGGTCAGATACGCAGTATTTT.